What follows are 11 T cell receptor beta chains derived from one specimen sequenced in a study of shared clonotypes between healthy human individuals. Naive CD8 isolation took CD45RO-negative cells positively selected for CCR7 and excluded terminally differentiated effector memory CD45RA+ cells. Only in-frame clones appear in the TCRdb table, and some are missing; sequencing was by immunoSEQ multiplex PCR. The table has around 560,000 clones, approximately 95% seen once. The source material was naive CD8+ T cells sorted from blood. These receptors were obtained from a woman aged 25 to 39 in good health.

J is TRBJ2-7 and V is TRBV6-5, with D uncertain. In germline, CDR1 is MNHEY, CDR2 SVGAGI. Trimming removed 6 bases from V and 0 bases from J, with 15 bases in between. The CDR3 extends over 15 amino acids. The CDR3 bases are TGTGCCAGCAGCTCTGTTCCTTGGAGCTCCTACGAGCAGTACTTC. Translating it yields CASSSVPWSSYEQYF.

The CDR3 DNA sequence: TGTGCCAGCAGTTTCTACGAAAATAATTCACCCCTCCACTTT. It codes for CASSFYENNSPLHF. This chain uses TRBV28 with TRBJ1-6; D is uncertain. Deletions cut 3 bases from V and 5 bases from J, with 8 bases between. This CDR3 has 14 amino acids. Per the germline V gene, CDR1 is MDHEN and CDR2 is SYDVKM.

The chain joins TRBV4-1 to TRBJ2-5, with TRBD1 as a possible D gene (5 bases). The germline V gene has CDR1 MGHRA and CDR2 YSYEKL. V lost 2 bases to trimming and J lost 7 bases, with 14 bases between them. CDR3 length: 14 amino acids. CDR3 DNA: TGCGCCAGCAGCCAATCCCCAGGGCCGGGGACCCAGTACTTC. Amino acids: CASSQSPGPGTQYF.

The genes are TRBV19 and TRBJ2-7; 8 positions agree with TRBD1. The germline V gene has CDR1 LNHDA and CDR2 SQIVND (reference sequence). This CDR3 has 14 amino acids. V gave up 2 bases and J gave up 1 base; unmatched junction bases: 1. CDR3 bases: TGTGCCAGTAGTATATGGACAGGGTCCTACGAGCAGTACTTC. As protein: CASSIWTGSYEQYF.

The J gene is TRBJ1-1, the V gene TRBV28, with D perhaps matching TRBD1 (5 bases). The CDR3 extends over 13 amino acids. V was clipped by 2 bases and J by 4 bases, with 8 bases between them. Germline V lookup: CDR1 MDHEN, CDR2 SYDVKM. The CDR3 is CASSLRGATEAFF. CDR3 in DNA: TGTGCCAGCAGTTTACGCGGGGCCACTGAAGCTTTCTTT.

This clone came up once. The chain employs TRBV28 and TRBJ1-4; D unclear. Germline CDR1 is MDHEN and CDR2 is SYDVKM. V lost 3 bases to trimming and J lost 5 bases, with 7 bases between them. The CDR3 is 13 residues long. CDR3 in DNA: TGTGCCAGCAGTTTCGCCGGAAATGAAAAACTGTTTTTT. Translating gives CASSFAGNEKLFF.

Remarks on this clone: The same CDR3 also results from other DNA sequences found in this sample. The V gene is TRBV20-1, the J gene TRBJ2-5; D gene ambiguous. This CDR3 comprises 8 residues. The ends were cut back, 7 bases at V and 5 bases at J, with 2 bases in the middle. CDR1 DFQATT and CDR2 SNEGSKA come from the germline V gene (reference sequence). The CDR3 bases are TGCAGTGTTGAGACCCAGTACTTC. It yields the protein CSVETQYF.

A note on this clone: The junction and the germline gene differ at one end; a read error may be behind it. V is TRBV13 and J is TRBJ2-7, with 7 bases fitting TRBD2. The CDR3 has 16 residues. Germline loops: CDR1 PRHDT, CDR2 FYEKMQ (reference sequence). This CDR3 reads CASSLAGWEGSHEQYF. The CDR3 DNA reads as TGTGCCAGCAGCTTAGCTGGGTGGGAGGGCTCCCACGAGCAGTACTTC. The full variable domain, with the rest looked up from reference TRBV13 and TRBJ2-7, is AAGVIQSPRHLIKEKRETATLKCYPIPRHDTVYWYQQGPGQDPQFLISFYEKMQSDKGSIPDRFSAQQFSDYHSELNMSSLELGDSALYFCASSLAGWEGSHEQYFGPGTRLTVT.

The chain carries TRBV28 and TRBJ2-1, with D possibly matching TRBD2 (5 bases). The CDR3 length is 14 residues. V lost 2 bases, J lost 5 bases, and 10 bases lay in between. Germline CDR1 MDHEN, CDR2 SYDVKM. The CDR3 nucleotides read TGTGCCAGCAGTTTAGTTAACGGGGACAATGAGCAGTTCTTC. Its translation: CASSLVNGDNEQFF.

The chain recombines TRBV28 with TRBJ2-7, with a tentative D call TRBD1 (7 bases). There are 12 residues in the CDR3. CDR1 is MDHEN and CDR2 is SYDVKM in the germline V gene. Trimming took off 8 bases at V and 4 bases at J, with 12 bases between the two ends. The CDR3 DNA is TGTGCCAGCTGTCAGGGGGGATACGAGCAGTACTTC. Protein product: CASCQGGYEQYF.

The chain links TRBV30 to TRBJ2-7; D gene ambiguous. The length of the CDR3 is 15 residues. Trimming took 3 bases from V and 7 from J, leaving 22 bases between them. Germline V gene sequence: CDR1 GTSNPN, CDR2 SVGIG (reference sequence). The CDR3 is CAWRLLRSGELEQYF. As DNA, the CDR3 is TGTGCCTGGAGACTCCTACGCTCCGGAGAGTTGGAGCAGTACTTC. Drawing the rest from reference TRBV30 and TRBJ2-7, the complete variable domain is SQTIHQWPATLVQPVGSPLSLECTVEGTSNPNLYWYRQAAGRGLQLLFYSVGIGQISSEVPQNLSASRPQDRQFILSSKKLLLSDSGFYLCAWRLLRSGELEQYFGPGTRLTVT.